These 28 T cell receptor beta chains share one sample of origin, sequenced in a study of CXCR3-negative and CXCR3-positive naive CD8 T cells. With UMI labels, 5' RACE was used to prepare the TRB cDNA libraries. TCRdb processed the 5' RACE reads again and assigns one entry to each CDR3 protein, with no DNA. The listing contains approximately 74,000 distinct CDR3 sequences. Sequenced sample: naive CXCR3- CD8+ T cells from blood. Subset noted: CD45RO-CCR7+CD27+CD95- naive CD8+ T cells lacking CXCR3 (TNR3-). Receptors were obtained from a human donor in good health. Some clones in this sample may be carry-over from other donors' samples.

J is TRBJ2-7 and V is TRBV3-1; TCRdb lists TRBD2, though no DNA is available to test this call. The CDR3 consists of 17 residues. The germline CDR1 and CDR2 sequences are LGHDT and YNNKEL (reference sequence). The CDR3 loop is CASSQDLSGGPPYEQYF.

This chain links TRBV9 with TRBJ1-2. This CDR3 is built from 14 residues. The germline CDR1 and CDR2 sequences are SGDLS and YYNGEE. CDR3 protein: CASSVLDPGLGYTF.

V gene TRBV5-4 combines with J gene TRBJ2-7. CDR1 and CDR2 from the germline V gene are SGHNT and YYREEE (reference sequence). This CDR3 is 13 amino acids long. The CDR3: CASSPGTTYEQYF.

The chain links TRBV7-9 to TRBJ2-5. The germline gives CDR1 SEHNR, CDR2 FQNEAQ (reference sequence). The CDR3 covers 15 residues. Here the CDR3 reads CASSLSGSREETQYF.

The chain carries TRBV7-9 and TRBJ1-2; TCRdb returns TRBD1, unconfirmable since there is no DNA. The CDR3 is made up of 13 amino acids. Germline CDR1 and CDR2: SEHNR and FQNEAQ (reference sequence). The CDR3 spells CASSPTRDHGYTF.

V is TRBV28 and J is TRBJ2-4; the D call from TCRdb, TRBD2, cannot be confirmed without DNA. Per germline, CDR1 MDHEN and CDR2 SYDVKM. The CDR3 contains 12 residues. CDR3 in amino acids: CASSPPSNIQYF.

The V call is TRBV28, the J call TRBJ1-5. Germline V gives CDR1 MDHEN, CDR2 SYDVKM. This CDR3 spans 12 amino acids. CDR3 region: CASSPSLKPQHF. Combining the CDR3 with reference TRBV28 and TRBJ1-5 gives the whole variable domain DVKVTQSSRYLVKRTGEKVFLECVQDMDHENMFWYRQDPGLGLRLIYFSYDVKMKEKGDIPEGYSVSREKKERFSLILESASTNQTSMYLCASSPSLKPQHFGDGTRLSIL.

The chain has TRBV4-1 and TRBJ1-1; the TRBD1 assignment by TCRdb is unverifiable without DNA. The CDR3 runs to 14 residues. Germline V gene sequence: CDR1 MGHRA, CDR2 YSYEKL. The CDR3 spells CASSPGQGVSEAFF.

This chain joins TRBV15 and TRBJ1-1; TCRdb lists TRBD1, though no DNA is available to test this call. The germline V gene encodes CDR1 LNHNV and CDR2 YYDKDF (reference sequence). This CDR3 is built from 11 residues. CDR3 amino acids: CASLGDTEAFF.

Here the CDR3 reads CASSLEGLAGAGGHEQYF. The J gene is TRBJ2-7, the V gene TRBV5-5; TCRdb lists TRBD2, though no DNA is available to test this call. The germline V gene encodes CDR1 SGHKS and CDR2 YYEKEE (reference sequence). The length of the CDR3 is 18 residues.

This chain joins TRBV28 and TRBJ2-7. Looked up from germline, CDR1 is MDHEN and CDR2 is SYDVKM. This CDR3 has 13 amino acids. CDR3: CASSFFLSYEQYF. Filled out from reference TRBV28 and TRBJ2-7, the complete variable domain reads DVKVTQSSRYLVKRTGEKVFLECVQDMDHENMFWYRQDPGLGLRLIYFSYDVKMKEKGDIPEGYSVSREKKERFSLILESASTNQTSMYLCASSFFLSYEQYFGPGTRLTVT.

The chain links TRBV3-1 to TRBJ2-1; without DNA, the TCRdb call of TRBD2 cannot be checked. The CDR3 covers 15 residues. CDR1 and CDR2 from the germline V gene are LGHDT and YNNKEL (reference sequence). CDR3 in amino acids: CASRQLAGGLNEQFF.

This chain links TRBV10-3 with TRBJ2-7. CDR3 length equals 13 residues. Germline values: CDR1 ENHRY, CDR2 SYGVKD. The CDR3 sequence: CAISEIGTYEQYF.

V usage is TRBV29-1 and J usage is TRBJ2-1; TCRdb returns TRBD2, unconfirmable since there is no DNA. The CDR3 has 13 amino acids. In germline, CDR1 is SQVTM, CDR2 ANQGSEA. The CDR3: CSVEDLAEDEQFF.

The rearrangement joins TRBV7-6 to TRBJ2-3; with no DNA, the TCRdb D assignment of TRBD1 cannot be verified. Germline loops: CDR1 SGHVS, CDR2 FNYEAQ. The CDR3 has 15 residues. The CDR3 loop reads CASSFRDRGVDTQYF.

This sequence joins TRBV27 and TRBJ2-2. CDR1 MNHEY and CDR2 SMNVEV come from the germline V gene (reference sequence). The CDR3 loop spans 13 amino acids. CDR3 amino acids: CASSLKPTGELFF.

The gene calls are TRBV13 and TRBJ1-2. Germline lookup yields CDR1 PRHDT and CDR2 FYEKMQ (reference sequence). The CDR3 has 14 residues. This chain's CDR3 is CASSPTEFSRGYTF.

The chain carries TRBV7-2 and TRBJ2-7; TCRdb's D call, TRBD2, is unchecked because there is no DNA. The CDR3 has 13 residues. Germline lookup yields CDR1 SGHTA and CDR2 FQGNSA. The CDR3 sequence is CASSLLLGDEQYF.

V is TRBV7-9 and J is TRBJ2-3; TCRdb returns TRBD2, unconfirmable since there is no DNA. The length of the CDR3 is 15 residues. Germline V CDR1 and CDR2: SEHNR, FQNEAQ (reference sequence). CDR3 sequence: CASRDGLADTDTQYF.

The V gene is TRBV29-1, the J gene TRBJ2-7; the TCRdb D gene call, TRBD2, has no DNA to confirm it. CDR1 SQVTM and CDR2 ANQGSEA come from the germline V gene. This CDR3 is built from 13 residues. CDR3 protein: CSVEVGGYREQYF.

The gene calls are TRBV7-2 and TRBJ2-1; the TCRdb call, TRBD1, lacks DNA for checking. The CDR3 sequence is 13 residues long. Germline V gives CDR1 SGHTA, CDR2 FQGNSA. The CDR3 protein is CASSLQGYNEQFF. Together with reference TRBV7-2 and TRBJ2-1, the CDR3 gives the full variable domain: GAGVSQSPSNKVTEKGKDVELRCDPISGHTALYWYRQSLGQGLEFLIYFQGNSAPDKSGLPSDRFSAERTGGSVSTLTIQRTQQEDSAVYLCASSLQGYNEQFFGPGTRLTVL.

The chain has TRBV28 and TRBJ2-7; the TCRdb D gene call, TRBD2, has no DNA to confirm it. This CDR3 spans 17 amino acids. Germline CDR1 reads MDHEN; CDR2 reads SYDVKM. CDR3: CASSLTAGGRFGYEQYF.

The chain combines TRBV9 with TRBJ2-5. Germline V gives CDR1 SGDLS, CDR2 YYNGEE. The CDR3 loop spans 14 amino acids. CDR3 protein: CASSSVAASETQYF. Looking up the rest from reference TRBV9 and TRBJ2-5 gives the full variable domain: DSGVTQTPKHLITATGQRVTLRCSPRSGDLSVYWYQQSLDQGLQFLIQYYNGEERAKGNILERFSAQQFPDLHSELNLSSLELGDSALYFCASSSVAASETQYFGPGTRLLVL.

The chain joins TRBV12-3 or TRBV12-4 to TRBJ1-1; TCRdb selects TRBD1, and the lack of DNA leaves this call unchecked. The CDR3 is made up of 16 amino acids. CDR3 residues: CASSYPGQGAFTEAFF.

The chain combines TRBV9 with TRBJ1-5; absent DNA, TCRdb's TRBD1 call cannot be checked. The CDR3 contains 15 residues. Germline V gene data show CDR1 as SGDLS and CDR2 as YYNGEE. CDR3 loop: CASSAGQNYNRPQHF.

The rearrangement links TRBV4-1 to TRBJ2-7; TCRdb selects TRBD1, and the lack of DNA leaves this call unchecked. The CDR3 sequence is 17 residues long. Germline values: CDR1 MGHRA, CDR2 YSYEKL. CDR3 region: CASSQTSVTGRAYEQYF.

The J gene is TRBJ2-1, the V gene TRBV9. The germline V gene encodes CDR1 SGDLS and CDR2 YYNGEE. The CDR3 runs 14 residues. The CDR3 is CASSVEAVYNEQFF.

V and J are TRBV3-1 and TRBJ2-7; TCRdb outputs TRBD1, but without DNA this stays unchecked. Per the germline V gene, CDR1 is LGHDT and CDR2 is YNNKEL (reference sequence). CDR3 length: 16 residues. The CDR3 protein is CASSQVSGASGYEQYF.